This is a list of T cell receptor beta chains from one sample in a study of cytomegalovirus exposure and HLA in healthy donors. Data came from immunoSEQ multiplex PCR; TCRdb stores just in-frame clones and leaves some out. Among approximately 100,000 clones listed, more than 55% were seen once. The specimen sequenced was PBMCs. Receptor source: a human donor in good health. The CDR3 runs from the conserved cysteine through the conserved F or W. A D gene is named only where the DNA matches it firmly. Clone size is given for some rows only: seen once, a few or many times, or a class if the clone is expanded.

v_call	j_call	d_call	clone_size	cdr3_nt	cdr3_aa
TRBV7-9	TRBJ1-2	TRBD1	-	TGTGCCAGCAGCTTAACCCGACAGGGTAACTATGGCTACACCTTC	CASSLTRQGNYGYTF
TRBV4-3	TRBJ2-3	-	-	TGCGCCAGCAGCCAAGATCTAATGAGAGTCACAGATACGCAGTATTTT	CASSQDLMRVTDTQYF
TRBV5-1	TRBJ1-2	TRBD1	-	TGCGCCAGCAGCTTGGATGACACAGGGGGCTATGGCTACACCTTC	CASSLDDTGGYGYTF
TRBV5-1	TRBJ2-1	TRBD2	-	TGCGCCAGCAGCCCGGGACTAGCGGGCCCTCCTACGTACAATGAGCAGTTCTTC	CASSPGLAGPPTYNEQFF
TRBV14	TRBJ1-2	-	-	TGTGCCAGCAGCCAAGATTGGGGGGGAGGCTACACCTTC	CASSQDWGGGYTF
TRBV5-6	TRBJ2-1	TRBD1	-	TGTGCCAGCAGCCCTCGGGACAGGGTCATTGATGAGCAGTTCTTC	CASSPRDRVIDEQFF
TRBV27	TRBJ1-5	TRBD1	few	TGTGCCAGCAGTTATTTATCCCCGGTAGGGACAGGGACGAATCAGCCCCAGCATTTT	CASSYLSPVGTGTNQPQHF
TRBV2	TRBJ1-4	TRBD1	-	TGTGCCAGCAGTGAAACAGGGGTAGGACTGTTTTTT	CASSETGVGLFF
TRBV18	TRBJ1-4	TRBD1	few	TGTGCCAGCTCACCGGGACAGTTAAATGAAAAACTGTTTTTT	CASSPGQLNEKLFF
TRBV10-3	TRBJ1-1	-	-	TGTGCCACCCTCCCAGGGAGGCCGGACAAGAACACTGAAGCTTTCTTT	CATLPGRPDKNTEAFF
TRBV9	TRBJ1-4	TRBD1	-	TGTGCCAGCAGCGACCGGGACAGGGCTAGCGGTGAAAAACTGTTTTTT	CASSDRDRASGEKLFF
TRBV30	TRBJ1-2	TRBD1	-	TGTGCCTGGACAAAACGGACAGGACTTTACTATGGCTACACCTTC	CAWTKRTGLYYGYTF
TRBV12-5	TRBJ2-5	-	-	TGTGCTAGTGGGCAGGGCGGTCCGACCCAGTACTTC	CASGQGGPTQYF
TRBV7-8	TRBJ2-7	TRBD1	-	TGTGCCAGCAGCTTAGATGGACAGGGCTACGAGCAGTACTTC	CASSLDGQGYEQYF
TRBV5-4	TRBJ1-3	TRBD1	few	TGTGCCAGCAGCACAGGGACAGGCGCCTCTGGAAACACCATATATTTT	CASSTGTGASGNTIYF
TRBV4-3	TRBJ1-3	TRBD1	-	TGCGCCAGCAGCCAATATTCCCCCACACTACAGGGGGCGCCCGGAAACACCATATATTTT	CASSQYSPTLQGAPGNTIYF
TRBV13	TRBJ2-7	TRBD1	-	TGTGCCAGCAGCTCAGGACAGGGGGGGGACGAGCAGTACTTC	CASSSGQGGDEQYF
TRBV6-1	TRBJ2-7	TRBD1	-	TGTGCCAGCACTGACATCGGACAGGGGACGAATGAGCAGTACTTC	CASTDIGQGTNEQYF
TRBV4-2	TRBJ1-2	-	few	TGTGCCAGCAGCCAAGATCTAAGCGGCTACTATGGCTACACCTTC	CASSQDLSGYYGYTF
TRBV7-9	TRBJ1-1	TRBD1	few	TGTGCCAGCGTCGGACAGGGCTATACTGAAGCTTTCTTT	CASVGQGYTEAFF
TRBV4-3	TRBJ1-6	-	few	TGCGCCAGCAGCCAAGGACGGAGCCTTACTTATAATTCACCCCTCCACTTT	CASSQGRSLTYNSPLHF
TRBV7-2	TRBJ1-2	-	once	TGTGCCAGCAGCTTAGGAGGTCGGGGGGGGTATGGCTACACCTTC	CASSLGGRGGYGYTF
TRBV4-3	TRBJ2-7	-	-	TGCGCCAGCAGCCAAGAAGGCCAGGGAACCTACGAGCAGTACTTC	CASSQEGQGTYEQYF
TRBV7-2	TRBJ1-3	-	-	TGTGCCAGCAGCTTAGGGAGGTCTGGAAACACCATATATTTT	CASSLGRSGNTIYF
TRBV9	TRBJ2-7	-	few	TGTGCCAGCAGCGTAGGTTCCAGGGGACCCTACGAGCAGTACTTC	CASSVGSRGPYEQYF
TRBV7-2	TRBJ2-7	-	-	TGTGCCAGCAGCGCCTTTAGCGGAAACTACGAGCAGTACTTC	CASSAFSGNYEQYF
TRBV18	TRBJ1-1	-	-	TGTGCCAGCTCACCGGGGGGATGGGATCCTGAAGCTTTCTTT	CASSPGGWDPEAFF
TRBV5-1	TRBJ1-1	-	-	TGCGCCAGCAGTCCCGGGAGGCCCAACACTGAAGCTTTCTTT	CASSPGRPNTEAFF
TRBV5-1	TRBJ1-2	-	-	TGCGCCAGCAGCTTGGATACAGCACTTGGTGGCTACACCTTC	CASSLDTALGGYTF
TRBV15	TRBJ1-5	-	-	TGTGCCACCAGCAGAGGGGGCGGAGATCAGCCCCAGCATTTT	CATSRGGGDQPQHF
TRBV9	TRBJ1-2	TRBD1	few	TGTGCCAGCAGCGTAGATGGGACAGGGAACTATGGCTACACCTTC	CASSVDGTGNYGYTF
TRBV7-9	TRBJ2-7	-	-	TGTGCCAGCAGTTCCCTGAACTACACGAGCTCCTACGAGCAGTACTTC	CASSSLNYTSSYEQYF
TRBV2	TRBJ2-2	TRBD1	-	TGTGCCAGCAGTTTGGACAGGGGGCAGACCGGGGAGCTGTTTTTT	CASSLDRGQTGELFF
TRBV5-6	TRBJ2-5	-	-	TGTGCCAGCAGCTTCCCCTCTATTGGGCCGCAGACCCAGTACTTC	CASSFPSIGPQTQYF
TRBV11-3	TRBJ2-5	TRBD1	-	TGTGCCAGCAGCTTCCAGGGGGCAGGACAAAGGGAGACCCAGTACTTC	CASSFQGAGQRETQYF
TRBV5-5	TRBJ2-5	TRBD1	few	TGTGCCAGCAGCACTTTGGACAGGGCCGGGGGAGAGACCCAGTACTTC	CASSTLDRAGGETQYF
TRBV6-6	TRBJ1-2	-	-	TGTGCCAGCTGGGGAGTATTAAACTATGGCTACACCTTC	CASWGVLNYGYTF
TRBV18	TRBJ1-3	TRBD1	-	TGTGCCAGCTCACCCAGGACAGGGACTGGAAACACCATATATTTT	CASSPRTGTGNTIYF
TRBV4-3	TRBJ1-3	TRBD1	few	TGCGCCAGCAGCCAAGAAGGGACAGGGGGCTCTGGAAACACCATATATTTT	CASSQEGTGGSGNTIYF
TRBV10-3	TRBJ2-7	TRBD2	-	TGTGCCATCAGTGAGTCTAGCGGGACCTACGAGCAGTACTTC	CAISESSGTYEQYF
TRBV2	TRBJ1-5	-	-	TGTGCCAGCAGTGATGGGGCGTATAGCAATCAGCCCCAGCATTTT	CASSDGAYSNQPQHF
TRBV5-1	TRBJ2-7	TRBD1	-	TGCGCCAGCACCAGGGACAGCTCCTACGAGCAGTACTTC	CASTRDSSYEQYF
TRBV7-3	TRBJ2-1	-	-	TGTGCCAGCAAAGAACAGGGGGGGACCACCTACAATGAGCAGTTCTTC	CASKEQGGTTYNEQFF
TRBV5-1	TRBJ2-5	TRBD2	-	TGCGCCAGCAGCTTGGGGACTAGCGGGGGAGAAGAGACCCAGTACTTC	CASSLGTSGGEETQYF
TRBV13	TRBJ2-1	TRBD1	-	TGTGCCAGCAGCTACCCCGGGACAGACAATGAGCAGTTCTTC	CASSYPGTDNEQFF
TRBV5-1	TRBJ1-2	-	-	TGCGCCAGCAGCGACCGGTCAGGGCGGGAGGGCTACACCTTC	CASSDRSGREGYTF
TRBV7-2	TRBJ1-1	-	-	TGTGCCAGCAGCTTATTAAGCCCTGAAGCTTTCTTT	CASSLLSPEAFF
TRBV7-6	TRBJ1-4	-	-	TGTGCCAGCAGCTTCGGCAGGGGTGGTGATGAAAAACTGTTTTTT	CASSFGRGGDEKLFF
TRBV9	TRBJ2-1	TRBD2	-	TGTGCCAGCAGCGGGGGACTAGCGGGGTACAATGAGCAGTTCTTC	CASSGGLAGYNEQFF
TRBV19	TRBJ1-4	-	-	TGTGCCAGTAGTCCCCTGGGGGCCGGCGAAAAACTGTTTTTT	CASSPLGAGEKLFF
TRBV6-6	TRBJ1-2	TRBD1	-	TGTGCCAGCAGTTACTCCAGGACAGGGGTCAAGCATGGCTACACCTTC	CASSYSRTGVKHGYTF
TRBV5-1	TRBJ2-7	TRBD1	-	TGCGCCAGCAGCGTAGGACAGGGCAGGGGCTACGAGCAGTACTTC	CASSVGQGRGYEQYF
TRBV7-9	TRBJ2-7	TRBD1	few	TGTGCCAGCAGCTCGACAGGGGGTCATCCCGAGCAGTACTTC	CASSSTGGHPEQYF